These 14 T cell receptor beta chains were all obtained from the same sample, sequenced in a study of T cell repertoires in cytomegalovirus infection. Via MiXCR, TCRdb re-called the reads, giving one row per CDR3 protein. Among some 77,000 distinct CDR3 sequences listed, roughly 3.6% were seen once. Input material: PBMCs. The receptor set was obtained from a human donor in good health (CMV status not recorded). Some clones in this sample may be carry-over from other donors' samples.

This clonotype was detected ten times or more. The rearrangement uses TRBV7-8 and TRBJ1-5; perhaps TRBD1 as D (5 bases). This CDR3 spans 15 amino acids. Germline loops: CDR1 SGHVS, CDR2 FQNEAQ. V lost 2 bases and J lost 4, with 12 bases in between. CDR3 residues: CASSLSSGGNQPQHF. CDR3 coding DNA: TGTGCCAGCAGCTTATCATCCGGGGGGAATCAGCCCCAGCATTTT.

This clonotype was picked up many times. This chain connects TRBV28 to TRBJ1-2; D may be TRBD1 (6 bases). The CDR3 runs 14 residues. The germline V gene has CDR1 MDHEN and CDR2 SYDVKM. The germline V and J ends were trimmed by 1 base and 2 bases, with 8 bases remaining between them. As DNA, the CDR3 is TGTGCCAGCAGTTTATCGGGGGCCAACTATGGCTACACCTTC. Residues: CASSLSGANYGYTF.

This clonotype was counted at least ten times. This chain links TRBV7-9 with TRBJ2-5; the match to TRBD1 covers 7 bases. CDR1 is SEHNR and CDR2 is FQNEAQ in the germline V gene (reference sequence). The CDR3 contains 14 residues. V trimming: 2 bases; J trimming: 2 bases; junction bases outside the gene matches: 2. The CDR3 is CASSLLGQQETQYF. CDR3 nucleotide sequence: TGTGCCAGCAGCTTACTGGGACAGCAAGAGACCCAGTACTTC.

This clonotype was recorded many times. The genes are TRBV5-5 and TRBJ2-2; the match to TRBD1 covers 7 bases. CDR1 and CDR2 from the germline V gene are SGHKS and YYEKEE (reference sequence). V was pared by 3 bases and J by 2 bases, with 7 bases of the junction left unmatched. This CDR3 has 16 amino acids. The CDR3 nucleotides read TGTGCCAGCAGCTCCAGACAGGGCGGTAACACCGGGGAGCTGTTTTTT. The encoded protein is CASSSRQGGNTGELFF.

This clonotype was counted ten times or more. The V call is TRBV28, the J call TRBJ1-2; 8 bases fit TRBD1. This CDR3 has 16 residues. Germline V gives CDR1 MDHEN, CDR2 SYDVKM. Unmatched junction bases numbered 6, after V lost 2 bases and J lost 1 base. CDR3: CASSLPQGASNYGYTF. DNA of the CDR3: TGTGCCAGCAGTTTACCCCAGGGGGCAAGTAACTATGGCTACACCTTC.

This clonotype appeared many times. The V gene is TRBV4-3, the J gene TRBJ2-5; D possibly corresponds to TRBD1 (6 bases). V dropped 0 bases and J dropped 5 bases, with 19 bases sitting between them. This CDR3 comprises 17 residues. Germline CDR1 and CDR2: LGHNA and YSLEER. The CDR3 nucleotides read TGCGCCAGCAGCCAAGATAGAGGCAGGCTTACAGGGGAGACCCAGTACTTC. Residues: CASSQDRGRLTGETQYF.

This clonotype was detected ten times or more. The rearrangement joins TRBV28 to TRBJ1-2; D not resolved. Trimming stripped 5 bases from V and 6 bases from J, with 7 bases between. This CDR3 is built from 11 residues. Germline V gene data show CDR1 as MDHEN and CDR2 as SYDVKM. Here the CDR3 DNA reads TGTGCCAGCAGTCCGTCCCATGGCTACACCTTC. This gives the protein CASSPSHGYTF.

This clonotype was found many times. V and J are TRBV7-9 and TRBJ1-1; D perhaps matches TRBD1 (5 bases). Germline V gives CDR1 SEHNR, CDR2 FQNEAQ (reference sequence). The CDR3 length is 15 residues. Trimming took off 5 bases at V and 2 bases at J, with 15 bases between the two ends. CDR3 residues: CASSPRLGTNTEAFF. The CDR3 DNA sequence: TGTGCCAGCAGCCCCAGACTGGGGACTAACACTGAAGCTTTCTTT. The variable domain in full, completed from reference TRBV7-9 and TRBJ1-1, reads DTGVSQNPRHKITKRGQNVTFRCDPISEHNRLYWYRQTLGQGPEFLTYFQNEAQLEKSRLLSDRFSAERPKGSFSTLEIQRTEQGDSAMYLCASSPRLGTNTEAFFGQGTRLTVV.

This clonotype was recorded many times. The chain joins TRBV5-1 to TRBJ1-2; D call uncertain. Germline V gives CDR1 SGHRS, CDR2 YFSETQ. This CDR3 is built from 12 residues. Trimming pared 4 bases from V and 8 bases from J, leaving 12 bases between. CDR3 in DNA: TGCGCCAGCAGCCCAAACCTGGGGGGCTACACCTTC. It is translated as CASSPNLGGYTF.

The DNA of the CDR3 is TGTGCCAGCAGTGAACGCACGAGGACAGTTAATGAAAAACTGTTTTTT. Translated: CASSERTRTVNEKLFF. This chain joins TRBV2 and TRBJ1-4, with D perhaps TRBD1 (6 bases). Trimming took off 2 bases at V and 4 bases at J, with 14 bases between the two ends. Germline V gene sequence: CDR1 SNHLY, CDR2 FYNNEI. CDR3 size: 16 residues. Full variable domain (remainder filled in from reference TRBV2 and TRBJ1-4): EPEVTQTPSHQVTQMGQEVILRCVPISNHLYFYWYRQILGQKVEFLVSFYNNEISEKSEIFDDQFSVERPDGSNFTLKIRSTKLEDSAMYFCASSERTRTVNEKLFFGSGTQLSVL.

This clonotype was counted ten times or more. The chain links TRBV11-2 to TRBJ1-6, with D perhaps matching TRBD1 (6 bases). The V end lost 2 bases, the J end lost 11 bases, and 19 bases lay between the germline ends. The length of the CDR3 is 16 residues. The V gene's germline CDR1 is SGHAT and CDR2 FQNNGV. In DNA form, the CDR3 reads TGTGCCAGCAGCTTAACTACGGGCAGGGGTCCGCCACCCCTCCACTTT. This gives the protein CASSLTTGRGPPPLHF.

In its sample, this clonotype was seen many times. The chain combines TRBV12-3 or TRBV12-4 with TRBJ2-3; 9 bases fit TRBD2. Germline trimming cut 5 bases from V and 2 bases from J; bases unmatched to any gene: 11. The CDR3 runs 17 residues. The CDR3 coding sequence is TGTGCCAGCAGTCTCCTAACTAGCGGGCCGAACACAGATACGCAGTATTTT. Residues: CASSLLTSGPNTDTQYF.

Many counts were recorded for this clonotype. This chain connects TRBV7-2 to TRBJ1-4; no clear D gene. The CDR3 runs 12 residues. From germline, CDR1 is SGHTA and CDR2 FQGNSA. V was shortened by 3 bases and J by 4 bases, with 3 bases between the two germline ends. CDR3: CASSFFNEKLFF. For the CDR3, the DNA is TGTGCCAGCAGCTTCTTTAATGAAAAACTGTTTTTT.

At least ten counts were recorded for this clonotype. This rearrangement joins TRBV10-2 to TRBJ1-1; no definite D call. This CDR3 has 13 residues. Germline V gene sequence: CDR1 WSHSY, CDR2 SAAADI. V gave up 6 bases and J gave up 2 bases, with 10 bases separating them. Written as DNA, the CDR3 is TGCGCCAGCAGAGACAAAGACAACACTGAAGCTTTCTTT. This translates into CASRDKDNTEAFF.